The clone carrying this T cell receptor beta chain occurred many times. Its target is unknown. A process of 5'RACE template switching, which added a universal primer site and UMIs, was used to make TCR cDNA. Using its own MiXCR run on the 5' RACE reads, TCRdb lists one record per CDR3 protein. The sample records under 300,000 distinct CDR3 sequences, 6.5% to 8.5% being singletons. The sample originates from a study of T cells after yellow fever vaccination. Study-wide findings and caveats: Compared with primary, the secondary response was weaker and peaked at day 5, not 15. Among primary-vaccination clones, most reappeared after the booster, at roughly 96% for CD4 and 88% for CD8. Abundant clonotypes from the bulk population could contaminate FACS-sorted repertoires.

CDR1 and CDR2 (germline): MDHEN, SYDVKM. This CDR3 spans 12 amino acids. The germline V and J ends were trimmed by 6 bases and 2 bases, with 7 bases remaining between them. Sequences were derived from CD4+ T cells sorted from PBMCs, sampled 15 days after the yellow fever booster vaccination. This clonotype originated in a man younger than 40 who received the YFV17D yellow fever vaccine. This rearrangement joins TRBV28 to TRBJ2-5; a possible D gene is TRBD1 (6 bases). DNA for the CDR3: TGTGCCAGCAGACAGGGACAAGAGACCCAGTACTTC. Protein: CASRQGQETQYF.